This is a list of T cell receptor beta chains from one sample in a study of T-cell reconstitution after alpha-beta-depleted transplantation in children. TCRdb fed the PCR reads into MiXCR, producing one record per CDR3 protein. The sample records approximately 350,000 distinct CDR3 sequences, 15% to 20% being singletons. The sample in question was PBMCs, mostly from graft donor cells, obtained 360 days after TCRalphabeta/CD19-depleted stem cell transplant. These receptors all stem from a male patient between 2 and 10 years old who had a stem cell transplant for acute lymphoblastic leukemia, so the T cells may come from the graft donor. CDR3s include the opening cysteine and the closing phenylalanine or tryptophan. D genes are given only for firm matches. Clone size is not always given. Where it is, it says once, few, many or a class for expanded clones.

length: 14
D: NA
V: TRBV20-1
size: NA
J: TRBJ1-1
DNA: TGCAGTGCCCTCGTAGAGGCGGTGAACACTGAAGCTTTCTTT
CDR3: CSALVEAVNTEAFF

length: 16
D: TRBD2
V: TRBV4-1
size: NA
J: TRBJ2-3
DNA: TGCGCCAGCAGCCACTTAGCGGGAGGGAACACAGATACGCAGTATTTT
CDR3: CASSHLAGGNTDTQYF

length: 12
D: NA
V: TRBV20-1
size: few
J: TRBJ2-5
DNA: TGCAGTGCTTATAGGGGGGGAGAGACCCAGTACTTC
CDR3: CSAYRGGETQYF

length: 14
D: NA
V: TRBV5-1
size: many
J: TRBJ2-1
DNA: TGCGCCAGCAGCTTGAGTAGTTCCTACAATGAGCAGTTCTTC
CDR3: CASSLSSSYNEQFF

length: 15
D: NA
V: TRBV18
size: few
J: TRBJ2-3
DNA: TGTGCCAGCTCACCAATGGGCCTTCAGGCAGATACGCAGTATTTT
CDR3: CASSPMGLQADTQYF

length: 14
D: NA
V: TRBV7-8
size: NA
J: TRBJ1-2
DNA: TGTGCCAGCAGCCGCAGCGGATTTAACTATGGCTACACCTTC
CDR3: CASSRSGFNYGYTF

length: 18
D: NA
V: TRBV5-1
size: NA
J: TRBJ2-2
DNA: TGCGCCAGCAGTTTCCCGGGCGCCAGTAGCGAGCTCACCGGGGAGCTGTTTTTT
CDR3: CASSFPGASSELTGELFF

length: 22
D: TRBD2
V: TRBV4-2
size: NA
J: TRBJ2-1
DNA: TGTGCCAGCAGCCAAGATCCACCTCCGATTAGCGGGAGGGCCTCCTCCTACAATGAGCAGTTCTTC
CDR3: CASSQDPPPISGRASSYNEQFF

length: 15
D: NA
V: TRBV28
size: NA
J: TRBJ2-2
DNA: TGTGCCTCTGGCGGGTTGGGTTGGGGCACCGGGGAGCTGTTTTTT
CDR3: CASGGLGWGTGELFF

length: 15
D: NA
V: TRBV7-2
size: NA
J: TRBJ2-3
DNA: TGTGCCAGCAGCTTAAATGAAGAGGCCACAGATACGCAGTATTTT
CDR3: CASSLNEEATDTQYF

length: 14
D: NA
V: TRBV12-3/TRBV12-4
size: NA
J: TRBJ2-6
DNA: TGTGCCAGCAGTTCGTTCTCTGGGGCCAACGTCCTGACTTTC
CDR3: CASSSFSGANVLTF

length: 11
D: NA
V: TRBV5-1
size: few
J: TRBJ1-1
DNA: TGCGCCAGCACCACCGGGACACAAGCTTTCTTT
CDR3: CASTTGTQAFF

length: 14
D: TRBD1
V: TRBV11-2
size: many
J: TRBJ2-7
DNA: TGTGCCAGCAGCTCGACAGGGTCCTCCTACGAGCAGTACTTC
CDR3: CASSSTGSSYEQYF

length: 12
D: NA
V: TRBV12-3/TRBV12-4
size: many
J: TRBJ2-1
DNA: TGTGCCAGCAGTTTAGCGGGAGCACGCCAGTTCTTC
CDR3: CASSLAGARQFF

length: 14
D: NA
V: TRBV29-1
size: few
J: TRBJ2-1
DNA: TGCAGCGTTGAGGGGGCGGACTCCTACAATGAGCAGTTCTTC
CDR3: CSVEGADSYNEQFF

length: 15
D: NA
V: TRBV29-1
size: NA
J: TRBJ2-3
DNA: TGCAGCGTCTCCCGGACGGATCCTAGCACAGATACGCAGTATTTT
CDR3: CSVSRTDPSTDTQYF

length: 13
D: NA
V: TRBV29-1
size: few
J: TRBJ2-3
DNA: TGCAGCGCCCGGAAGGGGTCCACAGATACGCAGTATTTT
CDR3: CSARKGSTDTQYF

length: 12
D: NA
V: TRBV12-3/TRBV12-4
size: many
J: TRBJ2-7
DNA: TGTGCCAGCAGCCCTGGGGGCTACGAGCAGTACTTC
CDR3: CASSPGGYEQYF

length: 13
D: TRBD1
V: TRBV12-3/TRBV12-4
size: NA
J: TRBJ1-1
DNA: TGTGCCAGCATTACGACAGGGATGGCGGAAGCTTTCTTT
CDR3: CASITTGMAEAFF

length: 17
D: NA
V: TRBV7-6
size: NA
J: TRBJ1-6
DNA: TGTGCCAGCAGCTTAGCGGCCGGGACCCAAAATAATTCACCCCTCCACTTT
CDR3: CASSLAAGTQNNSPLHF

length: 14
D: NA
V: TRBV4-2
size: many
J: TRBJ2-2
DNA: TGTGCCAGCAGCCAAGCGCGTATAGCCGGGGAGCTGTTTTTT
CDR3: CASSQARIAGELFF

length: 13
D: TRBD2
V: TRBV28
size: many
J: TRBJ2-5
DNA: TGTGCCAGCAGGACAGCGGGGGTGGAGACCCAGTACTTC
CDR3: CASRTAGVETQYF

length: 16
D: NA
V: TRBV7-3
size: NA
J: TRBJ2-3
DNA: TGTGCCAGCAGCTTAAATGGATTGGCTAGCACAGATACGCAGTATTTT
CDR3: CASSLNGLASTDTQYF

length: 12
D: NA
V: TRBV28
size: NA
J: TRBJ1-5
DNA: TGTGACAGCAGTTCCAGAACAGGGCCCCAGCATTTT
CDR3: CDSSSRTGPQHF

length: 18
D: TRBD2
V: TRBV11-2
size: once
J: TRBJ2-7
DNA: TGTGCCAGCAGCTTAGATTACGGCGGGAGGGCGAGCTCCTACGAGCAGTACTTC
CDR3: CASSLDYGGRASSYEQYF

length: 12
D: NA
V: TRBV4-3
size: few
J: TRBJ2-1
DNA: TGCGCCAGCAGCCAAGGGTTTGCTGAGCAGTTCTTC
CDR3: CASSQGFAEQFF

length: 16
D: TRBD2
V: TRBV3-1
size: few
J: TRBJ2-1
DNA: TGTGCCAGCAGCCATGTGACTAGCGGGAGGAGCAATGAGCAGTTCTTC
CDR3: CASSHVTSGRSNEQFF

length: 13
D: NA
V: TRBV20-1
size: NA
J: TRBJ2-3
DNA: TGCAGTGCCCCGGGACGAATCACAGATACGCAGTATTTT
CDR3: CSAPGRITDTQYF

length: 14
D: NA
V: TRBV5-1
size: few
J: TRBJ1-1
DNA: TGCGCCAGCAGCATACTGGGGGCTGGCACTGAAGCTTTCTTT
CDR3: CASSILGAGTEAFF

length: 14
D: NA
V: TRBV12-3/TRBV12-4
size: many
J: TRBJ1-1
DNA: TGTGCCAGCACTTTGGGGGGGGAGAACACTGAAGCTTTCTTT
CDR3: CASTLGGENTEAFF

length: 13
D: NA
V: TRBV5-6
size: NA
J: TRBJ1-6
DNA: TGTGCCAGCAGCTTTGGACACTATTCACCCCTCCACTTT
CDR3: CASSFGHYSPLHF

length: 15
D: NA
V: TRBV28
size: many
J: TRBJ1-6
DNA: TGTGCCAGCAGTATGCTTCGGGGGCCTAATTCACCCCTCCACTTT
CDR3: CASSMLRGPNSPLHF

length: 12
D: NA
V: TRBV5-8
size: many
J: TRBJ2-1
DNA: TGTGCCAGCAGCTTCGGCGGGACTGAGCAGTTCTTC
CDR3: CASSFGGTEQFF

length: 15
D: NA
V: TRBV12-3/TRBV12-4
size: few
J: TRBJ1-2
DNA: TGTGCCAGCAGTTCCATCCCCGACAGGCCCTATGGCTACACCTTC
CDR3: CASSSIPDRPYGYTF

length: 14
D: NA
V: TRBV7-9
size: few
J: TRBJ2-7
DNA: TGTGCCAGCAGCCCCGTAGGACCCCGCTACGAGCAGTACTTC
CDR3: CASSPVGPRYEQYF

length: 15
D: NA
V: TRBV7-2
size: many
J: TRBJ2-5
DNA: TGTGCCAGCAGCTTAGTGGCTAGGGAGCAAGAGACCCAGTACTTC
CDR3: CASSLVAREQETQYF

length: 18
D: TRBD2
V: TRBV7-2
size: NA
J: TRBJ2-3
DNA: TGTGCCAGCAGCTTAGCACTTCTAGCGGGAGGGCGAACAGATACGCAGTATTTT
CDR3: CASSLALLAGGRTDTQYF

length: 14
D: NA
V: TRBV20-1
size: few
J: TRBJ1-5
DNA: TGCAGTGCCCGAGCTGTAAATAGCAATCAGCCCCAGCATTTT
CDR3: CSARAVNSNQPQHF

length: 15
D: TRBD2
V: TRBV29-1
size: few
J: TRBJ2-1
DNA: TGCAGCGTTAATAGGGCTAGCGGGATATACAATGAGCAGTTCTTC
CDR3: CSVNRASGIYNEQFF

length: 16
D: NA
V: TRBV4-1
size: NA
J: TRBJ2-7
DNA: TGCGCCAGCAGCCAAGAAGACGCATTACAGGCCTACGAGCAGTACTTC
CDR3: CASSQEDALQAYEQYF

length: 15
D: NA
V: TRBV3-1
size: many
J: TRBJ1-2
DNA: TGTGCCAGCAGCCAAATGGAAGGGGCAAACTATGGCTACACCTTC
CDR3: CASSQMEGANYGYTF

length: 14
D: NA
V: TRBV10-3
size: few
J: TRBJ2-5
DNA: TGTGCCATCAGTGCTCCGGGGGCTGGAGAGACCCAGTACTTC
CDR3: CAISAPGAGETQYF

length: 17
D: NA
V: TRBV28
size: NA
J: TRBJ2-7
DNA: TGTGCCAGCAGTTGGCCCATCAGGGGTTTCGGCTCCTACGAGCAGTACTTC
CDR3: CASSWPIRGFGSYEQYF

length: 15
D: NA
V: TRBV28
size: many
J: TRBJ2-7
DNA: TGTGCCAGCAGTTTCCGGGGGACGGTTCCCTACGAGCAGTACTTC
CDR3: CASSFRGTVPYEQYF